The next 18 T cell receptor beta chains were all read from a single sample in a study of blood T cell repertoires in COVID-19. Some clones are missing from TCRdb's copy, which holds only in-frame ones; the method was immunoSEQ multiplex PCR. Seen here are around 97,000 clones, around nine tenths observed once, and the top ten hold less than 4.5%. Material: peripheral blood. The receptor source for this set is a human donor in a cohort sampled during active COVID-19.

This chain uses TRBV6-6 with TRBJ2-5; 12 positions agree with TRBD2. The CDR3 sequence is 15 residues long. From germline, CDR1 is MNHNY and CDR2 SVGAGI (reference sequence). Losses at the gene ends were 6 bases for V and 5 bases for J; bases not matched to a gene: 7. For the CDR3, the DNA is TGTGCCAGCAGGGCTAGCGGGAGGGGCGGTGAGACCCAGTACTTC. It is translated as CASRASGRGGETQYF.

V is TRBV10-3 and J is TRBJ2-7; weak D call: TRBD2 (6 bases). Trimming stripped 4 bases from V and 1 base from J, with 8 bases between. This CDR3 has 13 amino acids. The germline CDR1 and CDR2 sequences are ENHRY and SYGVKD. CDR3 region: CAISVRGSYEQYF. DNA of the CDR3: TGTGCCATCAGTGTTCGGGGGTCCTACGAGCAGTACTTC.

The chain has TRBV10-3 and TRBJ1-4; D is unresolved. V was trimmed by 6 bases and J by 8 bases, leaving 16 bases between them. CDR3 size: 14 residues. The germline V gene has CDR1 ENHRY and CDR2 SYGVKD. The CDR3 DNA sequence: TGTGCCATCAGAGCTGAACTCTCAGGAGAAAAACTGTTTTTT. Its protein product is CAIRAELSGEKLFF.

V and J are TRBV6-1 and TRBJ2-7, with a possible D match to TRBD1 (6 bases). The CDR3 has 14 amino acids. Germline values: CDR1 MNHNS, CDR2 SASEGT. Between the trimmed V and J ends, which lost 3 bases and 3 bases, there was a span of 12 bases. The DNA for the CDR3 is TGTGCCAGCAGTGACGGGACAAACCTCTACGAGCAGTACTTC. It encodes CASSDGTNLYEQYF.

The rearrangement uses TRBV27 and TRBJ1-6; D is undetermined. The CDR3 totals 15 residues. V was cut by 2 bases and J by 7 bases, with 12 bases left in between. Germline V CDR1 and CDR2: MNHEY, SMNVEV (reference sequence). Here the CDR3 DNA reads TGTGCCAGCAGTTTAAGGGCGGGTATGAATTCACCCCTCCACTTT. Protein: CASSLRAGMNSPLHF.

This chain links TRBV7-2 with TRBJ1-1; possibly TRBD1 for D (6 bases). The germline V gene has CDR1 SGHTA and CDR2 FQGNSA. The length of the CDR3 is 15 residues. With 2 bases removed from V and 5 bases from J, the gap between germline ends came to 15 bases. DNA of the CDR3: TGTGCCAGCAGCTTAATCCAGGGGCCGGTTACTGAAGCTTTCTTT. Amino acids: CASSLIQGPVTEAFF. The variable domain in full, completed from reference TRBV7-2 and TRBJ1-1, reads GAGVSQSPSNKVTEKGKDVELRCDPISGHTALYWYRQSLGQGLEFLIYFQGNSAPDKSGLPSDRFSAERTGGSVSTLTIQRTQQEDSAVYLCASSLIQGPVTEAFFGQGTRLTVV.

J is TRBJ2-5 and V is TRBV18; D might be TRBD1 (6 bases). Deletions cut 2 bases from V and 2 bases from J, with 12 bases between. Germline V lookup: CDR1 KGHSH, CDR2 LQKENI. There are 15 residues in the CDR3. The CDR3 bases are TGTGCCAGCTCACCAGGAGGACAGCTACAAGAGACCCAGTACTTC. Translated: CASSPGGQLQETQYF.

The chain uses TRBV5-1 and TRBJ2-2, with unresolved D. This CDR3 spans 14 amino acids. Germline V CDR1 and CDR2: SGHRS, YFSETQ. V was shortened by 1 base and J by 3 bases, with 7 bases between the two germline ends. This chain's CDR3 is CASSLLAYTGELFF. CDR3 coding DNA: TGCGCCAGCAGCTTGTTAGCTTACACCGGGGAGCTGTTTTTT.

This chain connects TRBV3-1 (or the pseudogene TRBV3-2) to TRBJ1-4; perhaps TRBD1 as D (6 bases). This CDR3 comprises 16 residues. With 3 bases removed from V and 6 bases from J, the gap between germline ends came to 17 bases. Germline CDR1 reads LGHDT; CDR2 reads YNNKEL (reference sequence). In nucleotides, the CDR3 is TGTGCCAGCAGCCATGGGCAGGGGCGCGGAGATGAAAAACTGTTTTTT. This codes for CASSHGQGRGDEKLFF.

V and J are TRBV12-5 and TRBJ2-2; perhaps TRBD1 as D (6 bases). From germline, CDR1 is LGHNT and CDR2 FRNRAP. Between the trimmed V and J ends, which lost 0 bases and 4 bases, there was a span of 6 bases. This CDR3 comprises 14 residues. The CDR3 loop reads CASGLVGGTGELFF. As DNA, the CDR3 is TGTGCTAGTGGTTTGGTAGGGGGCACCGGGGAGCTGTTTTTT.

J is TRBJ2-3 and V is TRBV7-2; 7 bases are a match to TRBD2. Germline values: CDR1 SGHTA, CDR2 FQGNSA. The ends lost 3 bases at V and 4 bases at J; junction bases unmatched: 10. The CDR3 is made up of 16 amino acids. The CDR3 sequence is CASSLPQWAGADTQYF. CDR3 nucleotides: TGTGCCAGCAGCTTGCCCCAATGGGCGGGAGCAGATACGCAGTATTTT.

V gene TRBV9 combines with J gene TRBJ2-3; 11 positions agree with TRBD2. The CDR3 sequence is 15 residues long. With 4 bases clipped from V and 5 bases from J, the junction kept 6 bases outside the gene matches. The germline V gene encodes CDR1 SGDLS and CDR2 YYNGEE. CDR3 amino acids: CASSTPSGGLDTQYF. The CDR3 bases are TGTGCCAGCAGCACCCCTAGCGGGGGGTTAGATACGCAGTATTTT.

The V gene is TRBV29-1, the J gene TRBJ1-1; TRBD1 aligns across 7 bases. CDR1 is SQVTM, CDR2 ANQGSEA, per germline. The CDR3 spans 14 residues. V shed 7 bases and J 1 base; nucleotides not matched to a gene: 9. The CDR3 DNA reads as TGCAGCGCCAGGGACAGTATAAAGAACACTGAAGCTTTCTTT. This codes for CSARDSIKNTEAFF.

This clone was recorded only once. The chain links TRBV3-1 (or the pseudogene TRBV3-2) to TRBJ2-5, with D maybe TRBD2 (6 bases). V lost 2 bases to trimming and J lost 5 bases, with 18 bases between them. CDR1 is LGHDT and CDR2 is YNNKEL in the germline V gene (reference sequence). The CDR3 contains 16 residues. In DNA form, the CDR3 reads TGTGCCAGCAGCCAACGGGGGACGGGGGATTTGGAGACCCAGTACTTC. Its translation is CASSQRGTGDLETQYF.

This chain joins TRBV6-5 and TRBJ1-6; a weak D match, TRBD1 (5 bases). The V end lost 6 bases, the J end lost 6 bases, and 12 bases lay between the germline ends. CDR3 length: 14 residues. In germline, CDR1 is MNHEY, CDR2 SVGAGI. The CDR3: CASRPDSVNSPLHF. In DNA, the CDR3 is TGTGCCAGCAGGCCCGACAGCGTTAATTCACCCCTCCACTTT.

V and J are TRBV5-1 and TRBJ2-1, with 11 positions matching TRBD2. The germline gives CDR1 SGHRS, CDR2 YFSETQ. V was pared by 7 bases and J by 8 bases, with 11 bases of the junction left unmatched. The CDR3 runs 15 residues. Here the CDR3 reads CASLKVAGGPHEQFF. DNA for the CDR3: TGCGCCAGCCTAAAAGTAGCGGGAGGGCCCCATGAGCAGTTCTTC.

V gene TRBV27 combines with J gene TRBJ2-7; the D gene is possibly TRBD1 (5 bases). From germline, CDR1 is MNHEY and CDR2 SMNVEV (reference sequence). Trimming took off 3 bases at V and 2 bases at J, with 14 bases between the two ends. The CDR3 contains 15 residues. The CDR3 here is CASSLLPRAPYEQYF. The CDR3 coding sequence is TGTGCCAGCAGTTTGTTACCCAGGGCGCCCTACGAGCAGTACTTC.

The J gene is TRBJ2-5, the V gene TRBV7-3; 9 bases map to TRBD1. V was pared by 5 bases and J by 3 bases, with 7 bases of the junction left unmatched. This CDR3 comprises 15 residues. Looked up from germline, CDR1 is SGHTA and CDR2 is FQGTGA. The CDR3 sequence: CASSRTGVTKETQYF. For the CDR3, the DNA is TGTGCCAGCAGCCGGACAGGGGTGACCAAAGAGACCCAGTACTTC. Filled out from reference TRBV7-3 and TRBJ2-5, the complete variable domain reads GAGVSQTPSNKVTEKGKYVELRCDPISGHTALYWYRQSLGQGPEFLIYFQGTGAADDSGLPNDRFFAVRPEGSVSTLKIQRTERGDSAVYLCASSRTGVTKETQYFGPGTRLLVL.